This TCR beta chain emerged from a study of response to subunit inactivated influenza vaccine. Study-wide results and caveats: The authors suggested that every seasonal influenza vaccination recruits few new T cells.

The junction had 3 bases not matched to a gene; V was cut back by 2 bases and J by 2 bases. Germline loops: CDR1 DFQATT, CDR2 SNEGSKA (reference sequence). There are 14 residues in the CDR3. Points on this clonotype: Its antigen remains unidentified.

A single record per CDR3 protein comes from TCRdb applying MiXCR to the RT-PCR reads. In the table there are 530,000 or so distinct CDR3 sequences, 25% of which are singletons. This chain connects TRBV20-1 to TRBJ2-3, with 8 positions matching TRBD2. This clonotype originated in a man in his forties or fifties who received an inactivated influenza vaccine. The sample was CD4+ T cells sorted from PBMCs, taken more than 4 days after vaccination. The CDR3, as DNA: TGCAGTGCTAGAAGCGGGAGTTACACAGATACGCAGTATTTT. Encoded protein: CSARSGSYTDTQYF.